The rows below give T cell receptor beta chains drawn from one sample of a study of read filtering for tumor transcriptome and immune sequencing. Each CDR3 protein gets one entry after TCRdb re-called the reads with MiXCR. The table records some 130,000 distinct CDR3 sequences, less than 15% of them present only once. The sequenced sample consisted of a population of CD138-negative cells sorted from bone marrow. The receptor source for this set is a donor aged 40 or older with multiple myeloma. CDR3s include the opening cysteine and the closing phenylalanine or tryptophan. D genes are given only for firm matches. Expanded clones are given a class, and other clones once, few, many or no size at all.

V: TRBV7-9
D: -
size: many
J: TRBJ2-1
CDR3: CASSPLDSYNEQFF
DNA: TGTGCCAGCAGCCCCTTAGACAGCTACAATGAGCAGTTCTTC

V: TRBV19
D: TRBD1
size: once
J: TRBJ2-1
CDR3: CASSLRAGGLEQFF
DNA: TGTGCCAGTAGTTTAAGGGCAGGGGGTTTGGAGCAGTTCTTC

V: TRBV20-1
D: TRBD1
size: many
J: TRBJ2-7
CDR3: CSATIFGTVGSYEQYF
DNA: TGCAGTGCTACGATCTTCGGGACAGTAGGATCCTACGAGCAGTACTTC

V: TRBV3-1
D: -
size: many
J: TRBJ2-5
CDR3: CASSQDTGKETQYF
DNA: TGTGCCAGCAGCCAAGATACCGGGAAAGAGACCCAGTACTTC

V: TRBV6-2/TRBV6-3
D: TRBD1
size: many
J: TRBJ2-7
CDR3: CASRTSPTGTYEQYF
DNA: TGTGCTAGCAGAACCTCTCCGACAGGGACCTACGAGCAGTACTTC

V: TRBV29-1
D: TRBD2
size: many
J: TRBJ2-7
CDR3: CSVGPGTSGSYEQYF
DNA: TGCAGCGTTGGACCAGGGACTAGCGGCTCCTACGAGCAGTACTTC

V: TRBV9
D: TRBD2
size: many
J: TRBJ2-7
CDR3: CASSVDSGAYDEQYF
DNA: TGTGCCAGCAGCGTAGATAGCGGGGCGTACGACGAGCAGTACTTC

V: TRBV7-2
D: -
size: many
J: TRBJ2-1
CDR3: CASWELGLYNEQFF
DNA: TGTGCCAGCTGGGAGCTGGGATTGTACAATGAGCAGTTCTTC

V: TRBV5-1
D: -
size: many
J: TRBJ2-1
CDR3: CASSTGTRAIEQFF
DNA: TGCGCCAGCAGCACCGGGACGAGAGCAATTGAGCAGTTCTTC

V: TRBV5-5
D: -
size: many
J: TRBJ1-2
CDR3: CASSLARDTAIGYTF
DNA: TGTGCCAGCAGCTTGGCCCGGGACACCGCTATTGGCTACACCTTC

V: TRBV30
D: TRBD1
size: many
J: TRBJ2-6
CDR3: CAWSPDPYRGSGANVLTF
DNA: TGTGCCTGGAGTCCCGACCCGTACAGGGGATCTGGGGCCAACGTCCTGACTTTC

V: TRBV2
D: TRBD2
size: -
J: TRBJ2-1
CDR3: CASRLATSSYNEQFF
DNA: TGTGCCAGCAGACTAGCGACGAGCTCCTACAACGAGCAGTTCTTC

V: TRBV5-1
D: -
size: many
J: TRBJ2-7
CDR3: CASSLEAGKGYEQYF
DNA: TGCGCCAGCAGCTTGGAAGCCGGGAAGGGCTACGAGCAGTACTTC

V: TRBV12-3/TRBV12-4
D: -
size: many
J: TRBJ1-1
CDR3: CASSGTTGTEAFF
DNA: TGTGCCAGCAGCGGAACTACAGGCACTGAAGCTTTCTTT

V: TRBV7-8
D: -
size: many
J: TRBJ2-1
CDR3: CASTPARRFSSYNGQFF
DNA: TGTGCCAGCACCCCTGCGAGAAGGTTTAGCTCCTACAATGGGCAGTTCTTC

V: TRBV7-3
D: -
size: many
J: TRBJ2-3
CDR3: CASSYFPASTDTQYF
DNA: TGTGCCAGCAGTTATTTCCCAGCGAGCACAGATACGCAGTATTTT

V: TRBV18
D: -
size: many
J: TRBJ1-1
CDR3: CASSPKNTEAFF
DNA: TGTGCCAGCTCACCGAAGAACACTGAAGCTTTCTTT

V: TRBV11-3
D: -
size: many
J: TRBJ1-1
CDR3: CASSLVEGPNTEAFF
DNA: TGTGCCAGCAGCTTAGTCGAGGGACCGAACACTGAAGCTTTCTTT

V: TRBV18
D: TRBD1
size: many
J: TRBJ2-7
CDR3: CASSLDLDRAGEQYF
DNA: TGTGCCAGCTCCCTCGATCTAGACAGGGCCGGGGAGCAGTACTTC

V: TRBV7-9
D: -
size: many
J: TRBJ1-2
CDR3: CASSPDRHGYTF
DNA: TGTGCCAGCAGCCCAGACAGGCATGGCTACACCTTC

V: TRBV24-1
D: TRBD2
size: many
J: TRBJ2-1
CDR3: CATRTGTSAYNEQFF
DNA: TGTGCCACCAGAACCGGGACTAGCGCCTACAATGAGCAGTTCTTC

V: TRBV11-2
D: TRBD2
size: many
J: TRBJ2-1
CDR3: CASSSYRVSGTGSYEQFF
DNA: TGTGCCAGCAGCTCGTACCGGGTGAGCGGGACCGGGAGCTATGAGCAGTTCTTC

V: TRBV7-9
D: -
size: many
J: TRBJ2-1
CDR3: CASSLKNEQFF
DNA: TGTGCCAGCAGCTTAAAGAATGAGCAGTTCTTC

V: TRBV29-1
D: -
size: many
J: TRBJ1-1
CDR3: CSVETPQARNTEAFF
DNA: TGCAGCGTTGAAACCCCCCAGGCTCGGAACACTGAAGCTTTCTTT

V: TRBV5-5
D: -
size: -
J: TRBJ2-1
CDR3: CASSFAPGVYNEQFF
DNA: TGTGCCAGCAGCTTTGCCCCGGGAGTGTACAATGAGCAGTTCTTC

V: TRBV6-5
D: -
size: many
J: TRBJ2-2
CDR3: CASSYSGVGTGELFF
DNA: TGTGCCAGCAGTTACTCGGGGGTAGGCACCGGGGAGCTGTTTTTT

V: TRBV20-1
D: TRBD2
size: many
J: TRBJ2-4
CDR3: CSARAASGRPDAKNIQYF
DNA: TGCAGTGCTAGAGCGGCTAGCGGGAGGCCCGATGCCAAAAACATTCAGTACTTC

V: TRBV7-9
D: -
size: once
J: TRBJ2-6
CDR3: CASSFRRVSGANVLTF
DNA: TGTGCCAGCAGCTTTCGAAGGGTCTCTGGGGCCAACGTCCTGACTTTC

V: TRBV3-1
D: TRBD2
size: many
J: TRBJ2-7
CDR3: CASSNGLAGGLREQYF
DNA: TGTGCCAGCAGCAACGGACTAGCGGGAGGGCTAAGAGAGCAGTACTTC

V: TRBV11-2
D: TRBD2
size: many
J: TRBJ2-2
CDR3: CASSLVTSGSGELFF
DNA: TGTGCCAGCAGCTTAGTGACTAGCGGGAGCGGGGAGCTGTTTTTT

V: TRBV9
D: -
size: many
J: TRBJ1-1
CDR3: CASSADRLNTEAFF
DNA: TGTGCCAGCAGCGCGGACAGACTTAACACTGAAGCTTTCTTT

V: TRBV27
D: TRBD1
size: many
J: TRBJ2-1
CDR3: CASSLGTGRNNEQFF
DNA: TGTGCCAGCAGTTTAGGGACAGGGAGAAACAATGAGCAGTTCTTC

V: TRBV7-2
D: -
size: few
J: TRBJ2-1
CDR3: CAGSLIDEQFF
DNA: TGTGCCGGCAGCTTAATTGATGAGCAGTTCTTC

V: TRBV19
D: TRBD1
size: many
J: TRBJ1-2
CDR3: CASSIYSGQVDGYTF
DNA: TGTGCCAGTAGTATATATTCCGGACAGGTGGATGGCTACACCTTC

V: TRBV30
D: -
size: many
J: TRBJ1-5
CDR3: CAWRVREQPQHF
DNA: TGTGCCTGGAGGGTGAGAGAGCAGCCCCAGCATTTT

V: TRBV4-3
D: -
size: many
J: TRBJ1-5
CDR3: CASSQVFPYSNQPQHF
DNA: TGCGCCAGCAGCCAAGTCTTCCCTTATAGCAATCAGCCCCAGCATTTT

V: TRBV12-3/TRBV12-4
D: -
size: many
J: TRBJ2-3
CDR3: CASTYSGGTDTQYF
DNA: TGTGCCAGCACCTACTCGGGGGGCACAGATACGCAGTATTTT

V: TRBV30
D: TRBD1
size: many
J: TRBJ1-5
CDR3: CAWSVRATGNQPQHF
DNA: TGTGCCTGGAGTGTTAGGGCGACAGGGAATCAGCCCCAGCATTTT

V: TRBV4-2
D: TRBD2
size: -
J: TRBJ2-1
CDR3: CASSQVFLAGSYNEQFF
DNA: TGTGCCAGCAGCCAAGTTTTCCTAGCGGGATCATACAATGAGCAGTTCTTC

V: TRBV4-1
D: -
size: many
J: TRBJ2-1
CDR3: CASSQGRAYNEQFF
DNA: TGCGCCAGCAGCCAAGGGCGAGCCTACAATGAGCAGTTCTTC

V: TRBV11-3
D: -
size: many
J: TRBJ2-1
CDR3: CASSPQGTYSYNEQFF
DNA: TGTGCCAGCAGCCCTCAAGGGACTTACTCCTACAATGAGCAGTTCTTC

V: TRBV20-1
D: -
size: many
J: TRBJ2-7
CDR3: CSVLVAYEQYF
DNA: TGCAGTGTTCTAGTAGCCTACGAGCAGTACTTC

V: TRBV29-1
D: TRBD2
size: many
J: TRBJ2-2
CDR3: CSVGGGGTGELFF
DNA: TGCAGCGTTGGGGGCGGGGGGACCGGGGAGCTGTTTTTT

V: TRBV7-9
D: TRBD1
size: -
J: TRBJ2-4
CDR3: CASSFSRTGAKNIQYF
DNA: TGTGCCAGCAGCTTTTCGAGGACAGGAGCCAAAAACATTCAGTACTTC

V: TRBV6-5
D: TRBD1
size: many
J: TRBJ1-1
CDR3: CASSYSSGGNTEAFF
DNA: TGTGCCAGCAGTTACTCCTCAGGGGGGAACACTGAAGCTTTCTTT

V: TRBV4-1
D: -
size: many
J: TRBJ1-5
CDR3: CASSQPDGNQPQHF
DNA: TGCGCCAGCAGCCAACCGGACGGCAATCAGCCCCAGCATTTT

V: TRBV27
D: -
size: many
J: TRBJ1-4
CDR3: CASSPRQATNEKLFF
DNA: TGTGCCAGCAGCCCCCGACAGGCAACTAATGAAAAACTGTTTTTT

V: TRBV4-3
D: TRBD2
size: many
J: TRBJ2-3
CDR3: CASSQTSAASTDTQYF
DNA: TGCGCCAGCAGCCAAACTAGCGCCGCTAGCACAGATACGCAGTATTTT

V: TRBV11-3
D: TRBD2
size: many
J: TRBJ2-1
CDR3: CATGLAGGWNEQFF
DNA: TGTGCCACCGGACTAGCGGGAGGTTGGAATGAGCAGTTCTTC

V: TRBV7-3
D: TRBD2
size: many
J: TRBJ2-3
CDR3: CASSHSLGTSGRTDTQYF
DNA: TGTGCCAGCAGCCATTCCCTGGGGACTAGCGGGAGAACAGATACGCAGTATTTT

V: TRBV15
D: TRBD2
size: many
J: TRBJ2-5
CDR3: CATSRVPSGRWETQYF
DNA: TGTGCCACCAGCAGAGTCCCTAGCGGGAGGTGGGAGACCCAGTACTTC

V: TRBV15
D: -
size: once
J: TRBJ1-1
CDR3: CATSRSRGSEAFF
DNA: TGTGCCACCAGCAGATCCAGGGGATCTGAAGCTTTCTTT

V: TRBV7-8
D: -
size: many
J: TRBJ2-3
CDR3: CASSLADFNTQYF
DNA: TGTGCCAGCAGCTTAGCTGACTTTAATACGCAGTATTTT